This TCR beta chain was identified during a study of T cell repertoires in cytomegalovirus infection. Whole-study context: CMV infection plus the matching HLA type was flagged by public TCR beta signatures.

This clonotype has a count of ten or more. Its antigen is unknown. Each CDR3 protein is one row after TCRdb ran MiXCR on the reads. The sample lists 80,000 to 95,000 distinct CDR3 sequences, less than 30% occurring once. Trimming took off 0 bases at V and 0 bases at J, with 11 bases between the two ends. This CDR3 spans 16 amino acids. Looked up from germline, CDR1 is KGHSH and CDR2 is LQKENI. The chain combines TRBV18 with TRBJ1-1; D gene unclear. This TCR was recovered from a human donor in good health (CMV status not recorded). Some clones in this sample may be carry-over from other donors' samples. Sequences were derived from CD8+ T cells from cultured PBMCs, sampled from culture after CMV antigen stimulation. CDR3 region: CASSPPLQRMNTEAFF. CDR3 DNA: TGTGCCAGCTCACCACCGCTCCAGAGAATGAACACTGAAGCTTTCTTT. Drawing the rest from reference TRBV18 and TRBJ1-1, the complete variable domain is NAGVMQNPRHLVRRRGQEARLRCSPMKGHSHVYWYRQLPEEGLKFMVYLQKENIIDESGMPKERFSAEFPKEGPSILRIQQVVRGDSAAYFCASSPPLQRMNTEAFFGQGTRLTVV.